This T cell receptor beta chain was obtained from a study of T cells in Graves' hyperthyroidism and ophthalmopathy. This clonotype has at least ten counts. In germline, CDR1 is MNHEY, CDR2 SMNVEV (reference sequence). The CDR3 sequence is 14 residues long. Trimming cost V 5 bases and J 6 bases; bases outside gene matches: 8. Regions amplified from RNA transcripts were the TCR beta CDR3 regions. The HTBI primer set was used in a first-round RT-PCR of the TCR CDR3. TCRdb fed the multiplex PCR reads into MiXCR, producing one record per CDR3 protein. The sample contains more than 650,000 distinct CDR3 sequences, around 15% of which appear only once.

The clonotype comes from a woman under 30 with Graves' hyperthyroidism. Sequenced: blood. The rearrangement joins TRBV27 to TRBJ2-7; 9 bases line up with TRBD2. The CDR3 DNA reads as TGTGCCAGCAGTGCTAGCGGGGCTCTCAGCGAGCAGTACTTC. Translating it yields CASSASGALSEQYF.